Shown below are 24 T cell receptor beta chains from a single sample sequenced in a study of T cell responses to AZD1222 COVID-19 vaccine. Clones were read by immunoSEQ multiplex PCR, and TCRdb kept only the in-frame ones, dropping some. The data show about 27,000 clones, about 90% seen once. Specimen: peripheral blood, collected 28 days after the second AZD1222 dose. All receptors derive from an adult who received the AZD1222 COVID-19 vaccine.

The chain uses TRBV30 and TRBJ2-7; D ambiguous. V dropped 5 bases and J dropped 2 bases, with 16 bases sitting between them. Germline CDR1 is GTSNPN and CDR2 is SVGIG (reference sequence). CDR3 size: 14 residues. The CDR3 sequence is CAWDPGAVTYEQYF. CDR3 bases: TGTGCCTGGGACCCGGGCGCAGTTACCTACGAGCAGTACTTC.

This sequence joins TRBV29-1 and TRBJ2-6, with D possibly TRBD1 on 6 matching bases. The CDR3 has 15 amino acids. Trimming took off 2 bases at V and 2 bases at J, with 10 bases between the two ends. Germline assignment: CDR1 SQVTM and CDR2 ANQGSEA. The CDR3 region is CSVESGGTGANVLTF. CDR3 nucleotide sequence: TGCAGCGTTGAATCTGGGGGCACTGGGGCCAACGTCCTGACTTTC.

The genes are TRBV7-8 and TRBJ1-3, with TRBD1 identical over 7 bases. J lost 0 bases, V lost 5 bases, and 22 bases had no gene match. CDR3 length: 21 residues. Germline V gives CDR1 SGHVS, CDR2 FQNEAQ. This chain's CDR3 is CASSPLPDFTGTAISGNTIYF. CDR3 in DNA: TGTGCCAGCAGCCCCCTTCCCGACTTTACCGGGACAGCAATCTCTGGAAACACCATATATTTT.

The CDR3 spells CASSIVGGRGYEQYF. CDR3 coding DNA: TGTGCCAGTAGTATAGTTGGCGGGAGAGGCTACGAGCAGTACTTC. This chain connects TRBV19 to TRBJ2-7, with 7 bases that match TRBD2. Unmatched junction bases numbered 6, after V lost 1 base and J lost 3 bases. The germline gives CDR1 LNHDA, CDR2 SQIVND (reference sequence). The CDR3 consists of 15 residues.

As DNA, the CDR3 is TGTGCCAGCTCACCGGCTGGGACAGTTGCCACTGAAGCTTTCTTT. This codes for CASSPAGTVATEAFF. The chain links TRBV18 to TRBJ1-1; 7 bases fit TRBD1. V dropped 3 bases and J dropped 4; count of bases not matched to a gene: 8. This CDR3 has 15 amino acids. Germline CDR1 reads KGHSH; CDR2 reads LQKENI. The whole variable domain, remainder taken from reference TRBV18 and TRBJ1-1, is NAGVMQNPRHLVRRRGQEARLRCSPMKGHSHVYWYRQLPEEGLKFMVYLQKENIIDESGMPKERFSAEFPKEGPSILRIQQVVRGDSAAYFCASSPAGTVATEAFFGQGTRLTVV.

The rearrangement joins TRBV7-9 to TRBJ1-2, with TRBD1 as a possible D gene (5 bases). From germline, CDR1 is SEHNR and CDR2 FQNEAQ (reference sequence). The CDR3 length is 15 residues. V was cut by 8 bases and J by 0 bases, with 16 bases left in between. The CDR3 nucleotides read TGTGCCAGCGTCGAAGGGGCGTATGCTAACTATGGCTACACCTTC. It is translated as CASVEGAYANYGYTF.

The chain uses TRBV29-1 and TRBJ2-5; maybe TRBD2 (5 bases). The CDR3 consists of 13 residues. In germline, CDR1 is SQVTM, CDR2 ANQGSEA. Trimming stripped 4 bases from V and 4 bases from J, with 13 bases between. The CDR3 here is CSVASGGGETQYF. CDR3 bases: TGCAGCGTTGCCAGCGGCGGCGGAGAGACCCAGTACTTC.

The rearrangement links TRBV19 to TRBJ1-5; D ambiguous. The germline gives CDR1 LNHDA, CDR2 SQIVND (reference sequence). The CDR3 loop spans 16 amino acids. Trimming shortened V by 0 bases and J by 1 base, and 10 bases separated the two germline ends. The CDR3 coding sequence is TGTGCCAGTAGTATAGATGGCAGGACGAGCAATCAGCCCCAGCATTTT. This translates into CASSIDGRTSNQPQHF.

CDR3 DNA sequence: TGTGCCAGCTCACCAGTGGCAGGGGTTTACGAGCAGTACTTC. Its translation is CASSPVAGVYEQYF. The chain links TRBV18 to TRBJ2-7; tentative D call: TRBD1 (6 bases). CDR3 length: 14 amino acids. The germline V gene encodes CDR1 KGHSH and CDR2 LQKENI. Deletions cut 2 bases from V and 4 bases from J, with 12 bases between. The variable domain in full, completed from reference TRBV18 and TRBJ2-7, reads NAGVMQNPRHLVRRRGQEARLRCSPMKGHSHVYWYRQLPEEGLKFMVYLQKENIIDESGMPKERFSAEFPKEGPSILRIQQVVRGDSAAYFCASSPVAGVYEQYFGPGTRLTVT.

The rearrangement links TRBV30 to TRBJ1-1; D is undetermined. This CDR3 has 13 amino acids. In germline, CDR1 is GTSNPN, CDR2 SVGIG (reference sequence). With 3 bases removed from V and 1 base from J, the gap between germline ends came to 9 bases. The CDR3 sequence: CAWSRGPNTEAFF. The DNA for the CDR3 is TGTGCCTGGAGCAGAGGCCCGAACACTGAAGCTTTCTTT. The full variable domain, with the rest looked up from reference TRBV30 and TRBJ1-1, is SQTIHQWPATLVQPVGSPLSLECTVEGTSNPNLYWYRQAAGRGLQLLFYSVGIGQISSEVPQNLSASRPQDRQFILSSKKLLLSDSGFYLCAWSRGPNTEAFFGQGTRLTVV.

The V and J genes are TRBV9 and TRBJ2-1; no clear D gene. The CDR3 contains 12 residues. From germline, CDR1 is SGDLS and CDR2 YYNGEE. Trimming pared 1 base from V and 10 bases from J, leaving 9 bases between. As DNA, the CDR3 is TGTGCCAGCAGCGTAAGTTCGGCAGAGCAGTTCTTC. Translated: CASSVSSAEQFF.

This sequence joins TRBV4-2 and TRBJ2-1; tentatively, D is TRBD2 (9 bases). Germline assignment: CDR1 LGHNA and CDR2 YNFKEQ. This CDR3 has 15 residues. V was cut by 4 bases and J by 8 bases, with 18 bases left in between. As DNA, the CDR3 is TGTGCCAGCAGCCGGACAGGGACTAGCCCTGATGAGCAGTTCTTC. Protein sequence: CASSRTGTSPDEQFF.

This chain uses TRBV30 with TRBJ1-1; TRBD1 might be the D (5 bases). CDR3 size: 15 residues. Germline V gene lookup returns CDR1 GTSNPN and CDR2 SVGIG (reference sequence). V was cut by 1 base and J by 3 bases, with 15 bases left in between. The CDR3 region is CAWSGNQGGDTEAFF. The CDR3 nucleotides read TGTGCCTGGAGTGGGAACCAGGGAGGAGACACTGAAGCTTTCTTT.

This chain uses TRBV30 with TRBJ1-1, with no clear D. Germline values: CDR1 GTSNPN, CDR2 SVGIG (reference sequence). Trimming cost V 1 base and J 0 bases, with 6 bases left between them. The CDR3 loop spans 13 amino acids. CDR3 in amino acids: CAWSDGVNTEAFF. In DNA, the CDR3 is TGTGCCTGGAGTGATGGCGTGAACACTGAAGCTTTCTTT.

V gene TRBV5-4 combines with J gene TRBJ1-4; 8 bases are a match to TRBD1. Per germline, CDR1 SGHNT and CDR2 YYREEE (reference sequence). This CDR3 has 18 amino acids. The J segment lost 0 bases and the V segment lost 0 bases, leaving 7 bases of the junction unmatched. The CDR3 spells CASSLGGTGNPTNEKLFF. The CDR3 coding sequence is TGTGCCAGCAGCTTGGGCGGGACAGGAAACCCAACTAATGAAAAACTGTTTTTT.

This chain links TRBV5-1 with TRBJ2-1; D remains unclear. Trimming pared 2 bases from V and 6 bases from J, leaving 15 bases between. The CDR3 sequence is 15 residues long. In germline, CDR1 is SGHRS, CDR2 YFSETQ. The CDR3 region is CASSLTMSVSNEQFF. CDR3 in DNA: TGCGCCAGCAGCTTAACGATGTCGGTCAGCAATGAGCAGTTCTTC.

The gene calls are TRBV5-1 and TRBJ1-1, with D tentatively TRBD1 (6 bases). The V gene's germline CDR1 is SGHRS and CDR2 YFSETQ. This CDR3 has 14 residues. V was pared by 5 bases and J by 0 bases, with 11 bases between. CDR3 loop: CASRGGDLNTEAFF. Here the CDR3 DNA reads TGCGCCAGCAGAGGGGGGGATTTGAACACTGAAGCTTTCTTT.

As for this clone: One end of the junction fails to match germline, which may point to a read error. V and J are TRBV4-3 and TRBJ1-5, with TRBD1 matching over 7 bases. There are 19 residues in the CDR3. Germline CDR1 LGHNA, CDR2 YSLEER. CDR3: CASSRLGRGRVIYDHPQHF. CDR3 bases: TGCGCCAGCAGCCGCCTAGGGAGGGGGCGGGTTATATACGATCATCCCCAGCATTTT.

The chain carries TRBV19 and TRBJ2-3, with D hard to call. CDR1 LNHDA and CDR2 SQIVND come from the germline V gene (reference sequence). V lost 6 bases and J lost 0, with 13 bases in between. The CDR3 has 15 amino acids. CDR3 region: CASSLSYSSTDTQYF. CDR3 DNA: TGTGCCAGTAGCCTTAGCTACTCTAGCACAGATACGCAGTATTTT.

The chain uses TRBV29-1 and TRBJ1-1; unclear D gene. Trimming stripped 7 bases from V and 2 bases from J, with 14 bases between. Germline V gene data show CDR1 as SQVTM and CDR2 as ANQGSEA. The CDR3 is made up of 13 amino acids. This CDR3 is CSGIRFINTEAFF. The CDR3 bases are TGCAGCGGTATCAGATTCATCAACACTGAAGCTTTCTTT.

This chain links TRBV5-6 with TRBJ2-7; no firm D call. Germline loops: CDR1 SGHDT, CDR2 YYEEEE. The V end lost 4 bases, the J end lost 3 bases, and 11 bases lay between the germline ends. The CDR3 contains 13 residues. The chain's CDR3 is CASSPGIRYEQYF. The CDR3 DNA follows: TGTGCCAGCAGCCCTGGCATCCGCTACGAGCAGTACTTC.

The chain carries TRBV27 and TRBJ1-2; D unresolved. Germline CDR1 reads MNHEY; CDR2 reads SMNVEV (reference sequence). This CDR3 is 14 amino acids long. Deletions cut 4 bases from V and 3 bases from J, with 12 bases between. CDR3 protein: CASSSQGGDYGYTF. The CDR3, as DNA: TGTGCCAGCAGTTCGCAAGGCGGGGACTATGGCTACACCTTC.

The chain recombines TRBV11-3 with TRBJ1-5; D perhaps matches TRBD1 (5 bases). Germline values: CDR1 SGHNT, CDR2 YENEEA. The V end lost 7 bases, the J end lost 0 bases, and 25 bases lay between the germline ends. This CDR3 has 19 amino acids. In DNA, the CDR3 is TGTGCCAGCACCAAGGAAGGGGCCCAGGGTGGTTATAGCAATCAGCCCCAGCATTTT. This sequence encodes CASTKEGAQGGYSNQPQHF.

This chain joins TRBV19 and TRBJ2-3; D is possibly TRBD2 (7 bases). The germline V and J ends were trimmed by 5 bases and 0 bases, with 15 bases remaining between them. The CDR3 totals 16 residues. Germline CDR1 is LNHDA and CDR2 is SQIVND (reference sequence). The CDR3, as DNA: TGTGCCAGTAGTCCACGGGGGGCTCTTAGCACAGATACGCAGTATTTT. This translates into CASSPRGALSTDTQYF.